Presented here are 9 T cell receptor beta chains from one specimen sequenced in a study of blood T cell repertoires in COVID-19. Some clones are missing from TCRdb's copy, which holds only in-frame ones; the method was immunoSEQ multiplex PCR. Of 80,000 to 100,000 clones in the sample, about 84% were seen once. What was sequenced was peripheral blood. These receptors originate from a man in his sixties with acute or convalescent COVID-19.

This chain joins TRBV5-1 and TRBJ1-3, with 8 positions matching TRBD1. Germline V lookup: CDR1 SGHRS, CDR2 YFSETQ. With V trimmed by 4 bases and J by 2 bases, 5 bases remained unmatched. The length of the CDR3 is 15 residues. CDR3 nucleotide sequence: TGCGCCAGCAGCGGCTCACAGGGGGCTGGAAACACCATATATTTT. Its protein is CASSGSQGAGNTIYF. The full variable domain, with the rest looked up from reference TRBV5-1 and TRBJ1-3, is KAGVTQTPRYLIKTRGQQVTLSCSPISGHRSVSWYQQTPGQGLQFLFEYFSETQRNKGNFPGRFSGRQFSNSRSEMNVSTLELGDSALYLCASSGSQGAGNTIYFGEGSWLTVV.

The chain joins TRBV15 to TRBJ2-2, with 7 bases identical to TRBD2. Per germline, CDR1 LNHNV and CDR2 YYDKDF (reference sequence). V trimming: 5 bases; J trimming: 2 bases; junction bases outside the gene matches: 11. CDR3 length: 17 amino acids. Here the CDR3 reads CATSALRAGINTGELFF. The CDR3 DNA reads TGTGCCACCAGCGCCCTGCGAGCGGGGATTAACACCGGGGAGCTGTTTTTT.

V is TRBV11-2 and J is TRBJ2-3; 13 bases are a match to TRBD2. V gave up 4 bases and J gave up 5 bases; unmatched junction bases: 12. The germline V gene encodes CDR1 SGHAT and CDR2 FQNNGV. The CDR3 spans 18 residues. For the CDR3, the DNA is TGTGCCAGCAGCTCCCCCGGAACTAGCGGGAGGGCCGTAGATACGCAGTATTTT. Its translation: CASSSPGTSGRAVDTQYF.

The chain combines TRBV4-1 with TRBJ2-7; 8 bases line up with TRBD1. This CDR3 comprises 14 residues. The J segment lost 3 bases and the V segment lost 4 bases, leaving 5 bases of the junction unmatched. The germline CDR1 and CDR2 sequences are MGHRA and YSYEKL. CDR3 loop: CASSLWTGNYEQYF. The CDR3 nucleotides read TGCGCCAGCAGCCTCTGGACAGGGAACTACGAGCAGTACTTC.

The chain uses TRBV3-1 (or the pseudogene TRBV3-2) and TRBJ2-3; possibly TRBD1 for D (5 bases). This CDR3 region has 15 residues. V was shortened by 0 bases and J by 8 bases, with 15 bases between the two germline ends. Germline assignment: CDR1 LGHDT and CDR2 YNNKEL (reference sequence). CDR3 region: CASSQDYGFGATQYF. Here the CDR3 DNA reads TGTGCCAGCAGCCAAGATTACGGATTTGGGGCTACGCAGTATTTT.

The CDR3 region has the DNA TGTGCCAGCAGTTTGGGGGGGTTGAACATTCAGTACTTC. It codes for CASSLGGLNIQYF. The chain recombines TRBV12-3 or TRBV12-4 with TRBJ2-4, with TRBD2 matching over 7 bases. The V gene end was trimmed by 3 bases and the J gene end by 7 bases; junction bases not matched to a gene: 3. The CDR3 loop spans 13 amino acids.

In nucleotides, the CDR3 is TGTGCCAGCAGCTTAGGCCCAGGGGCCAAAAACATTCAGTACTTC. Its translation: CASSLGPGAKNIQYF. The chain employs TRBV7-2 and TRBJ2-4; tentative D call: TRBD1 (5 bases). Germline-derived CDR1 and CDR2 are SGHTA and FQGNSA. The CDR3 is 15 residues long. The V gene lost 1 base and the J gene lost 1 base, with 8 bases spanning the gap.

The chain has TRBV5-1 and TRBJ2-7; 8 nucleotides match TRBD1. J was trimmed by 0 bases and V by 2 bases; bases with no gene match: 4. The CDR3 loop spans 15 amino acids. The germline V gene has CDR1 SGHRS and CDR2 YFSETQ. This CDR3 is CASSLQGGNSYEQYF. CDR3 nucleotide sequence: TGCGCCAGCAGCTTACAGGGGGGAAACTCCTACGAGCAGTACTTC.

The chain employs TRBV21-1 and TRBJ2-1; the D call of TRBD2 is as the table states it, not checked on the DNA. TRBV21-1 is a known pseudogene. The length of the CDR3 is 15 residues. The CDR3 DNA sequence: TGTGCCAGCAGCAAAACTAGCGGGAGGTTTCGTGAGCAGTTCTTC. Its translation is CASSKTSGRFREQFF.